What follows are 11 T cell receptor beta chains derived from one specimen sequenced in a study of identical twins. TCRdb itself ran the 5' RACE reads through MiXCR, one entry per CDR3 protein. The data contain approximately 630,000 distinct CDR3 sequences, just over 7% of them singletons. These data also featured in a second study, about yellow fever vaccine responses in identical twins.

Material: PBMCs. These receptors all come from a woman under 30 in good health.

This chain links TRBV20-1 with TRBJ1-1; TRBD1 matches 7 bases. V shed 4 bases and J 4 bases; nucleotides not matched to a gene: 3. This CDR3 comprises 12 residues. Germline values: CDR1 DFQATT, CDR2 SNEGSKA (reference sequence). The CDR3 DNA follows: TGCAGTGCTATCTCAGGGGGCACTGAAGCTTTCTTT. Its translation is CSAISGGTEAFF.

This clonotype came up a few times. This chain uses TRBV12-3 or TRBV12-4 with TRBJ1-5; D is perhaps TRBD1 (5 bases). The CDR3 has 15 residues. Trimming removed 3 bases from V and 1 base from J, with 10 bases in between. The CDR3 reads CASSFGATSNQPQHF. The CDR3 DNA sequence: TGTGCCAGCAGTTTTGGGGCCACGAGCAATCAGCCCCAGCATTTT.

There are a few counts of this clonotype. CDR3 DNA sequence: TGTGCCAGCAACCCACCGGGACTAGCGGGAGGGTGGGACACAGATACGCAGTATTTT. It encodes CASNPPGLAGGWDTDTQYF. This sequence joins TRBV27 and TRBJ2-3; the match to TRBD2 covers 16 bases. The length of the CDR3 is 19 residues. The germline CDR1 and CDR2 sequences are MNHEY and SMNVEV (reference sequence). V was pared by 7 bases and J by 2 bases, with 12 bases of the junction left unmatched.

Only a few counts were recorded for this clonotype. With a much larger clone just one base away, this may be a read error. This chain joins TRBV20-1 and TRBJ1-1, with D hard to call. The V and J ends lost 0 bases and 4 bases respectively, with 9 bases between them. From germline, CDR1 is DFQATT and CDR2 SNEGSKA (reference sequence). The CDR3 sequence is 13 residues long. In DNA, the CDR3 is TGCAGTGCTAGAGATCCGGGGAGCACTGAAGCTTTCTTT. It yields the protein CSARDPGSTEAFF.

This clonotype was seen more than once but under ten times. CDR3 amino acids: CASSLVGTSSGNTIYF. For the CDR3, the DNA is TGTGCCAGCAGCTTAGTCGGCACGAGCTCTGGAAACACCATATATTTT. This chain connects TRBV7-2 to TRBJ1-3; D not resolved. Per the germline V gene, CDR1 is SGHTA and CDR2 is FQGNSA. The CDR3 runs 16 residues. The V and J ends lost 1 base and 0 bases respectively, with 10 bases between them.

This clonotype was counted a few times. The chain recombines TRBV7-8 with TRBJ1-2; D may be TRBD1 (5 bases). The CDR3 has 15 residues. Germline V CDR1 and CDR2: SGHVS, FQNEAQ. V was cut by 4 bases and J by 0 bases, with 12 bases left in between. CDR3 DNA sequence: TGTGCCAGCAGCTGGGACCTCCAGTCTAACTATGGCTACACCTTC. This gives the protein CASSWDLQSNYGYTF.

This clonotype was observed a few times. The chain has TRBV20-1 and TRBJ2-1; no definite D call. The length of the CDR3 is 14 residues. The ends were cut back, 3 bases at V and 0 bases at J, with 9 bases in the middle. Germline values: CDR1 DFQATT, CDR2 SNEGSKA (reference sequence). The CDR3 protein is CSARFYSSYNEQFF. The CDR3 bases are TGCAGTGCTAGGTTTTATAGCTCCTACAATGAGCAGTTCTTC.

On this clonotype: One end of the junction varies from germline; a read error may be responsible. The chain recombines TRBV29-1 with TRBJ2-3, with D hard to call. This CDR3 has 14 amino acids. Germline CDR1 SQVTM, CDR2 ANQGSEA. The CDR3 DNA follows: TGCAGCGTGGCCCCCCGACTCAGCACAGATACGCAGTGTTTT. Translating gives CSVAPRLSTDTQCF.

This clonotype was seen at least ten times. The chain couples TRBV5-1 to TRBJ1-1; maybe TRBD1 (6 bases). Germline CDR1 SGHRS, CDR2 YFSETQ. The CDR3 runs 14 residues. The V end lost 3 bases, the J end lost 0 bases, and 9 bases lay between the germline ends. Written as DNA, the CDR3 is TGCGCCAGCAGCTCTCCAGGGGTGAACACTGAAGCTTTCTTT. Protein product: CASSSPGVNTEAFF.

This clonotype was detected many times. This chain uses TRBV3-1 with TRBJ2-2; 7 nucleotides line up with TRBD2. The germline gives CDR1 LGHDT, CDR2 YNNKEL (reference sequence). The CDR3 extends over 16 amino acids. The junction had 8 bases not matched to a gene; V was cut back by 4 bases and J by 3 bases. CDR3 loop: CASSRTMAGDTGELFF. CDR3 DNA sequence: TGTGCCAGCAGCCGGACTATGGCGGGAGACACCGGGGAGCTGTTTTTT.

This clonotype was seen only a few times. The chain employs TRBV12-3 or TRBV12-4 and TRBJ1-2; 10 bases agree with TRBD1. This CDR3 has 12 amino acids. Trimming took 6 bases from V and 7 from J; bases not matched to a gene: 2. The CDR3 spells CASRWDRGGYTF. DNA for the CDR3: TGTGCCAGCAGATGGGACAGGGGTGGCTACACCTTC.